These 23 T cell receptor beta chains share one sample of origin, sequenced in a study of blood T cell repertoires in COVID-19. Here immunoSEQ multiplex PCR was the method, and the copy in TCRdb shows in-frame clones only, minus some. The sample comprises approximately 200,000 clones, approximately 84% of which are singletons, and roughly 3% rests with the top ten. Specimen: PBMCs or T cells enriched from blood (not recorded which). All receptors come from a woman aged 25 to 39 who had recovered from COVID-19.

Points on this clone: A read error is likely, as this CDR3 ends without the conserved phenylalanine or tryptophan. The DNA is omitted, as the CDR3 cannot be located on it reliably, and the CDR3 follows TCRdb's listing. The chain employs TRBV3-1 (or the pseudogene TRBV3-2) and TRBJ1-1; the table assigns TRBD1, which was not confirmed against the DNA. CDR1 is LGHDT and CDR2 is YNNKEL in the germline V gene (reference sequence). The CDR3 length equals 13 residues, ends included. CDR3 amino acids: CASSRSGQASTVL.

The chain carries TRBV25-1 and TRBJ1-1, with D unresolved. The V end lost 5 bases, the J end lost 0 bases, and 7 bases lay between the germline ends. CDR3 length: 13 residues. Per the germline V gene, CDR1 is MGHDK and CDR2 is SYGVNS. CDR3 amino acids: CASSPGMNTEAFF. The CDR3 nucleotides are TGTGCCAGCAGTCCAGGCATGAACACTGAAGCTTTCTTT. Full variable domain (outside the CDR3, taken from reference TRBV25-1 and TRBJ1-1): EADIYQTPRYLVIGTGKKITLECSQTMGHDKMYWYQQDPGMELHLIHYSYGVNSTEKGDLSSESTVSRIRTEHFPLTLESARPSHTSQYLCASSPGMNTEAFFGQGTRLTVV.

This clone was recorded once. The chain recombines TRBV19 with TRBJ1-2; D gene ambiguous. V was pared by 3 bases and J by 3 bases, with 14 bases between. The CDR3 contains 15 residues. Germline V gene lookup returns CDR1 LNHDA and CDR2 SQIVND (reference sequence). The CDR3 DNA reads as TGTGCCAGTAGTATGGGAGTTTTAAGGGACTATGGCTACACCTTC. Translation gives CASSMGVLRDYGYTF.

This clone was found once. V usage is TRBV9 and J usage is TRBJ2-4, with TRBD2 identical over 14 bases. CDR3 length: 18 residues. With 3 bases clipped from V and 3 bases from J, the junction kept 8 bases outside the gene matches. Germline CDR1 and CDR2: SGDLS and YYNGEE. For the CDR3, the DNA is TGTGCCAGCAGCGCCTTTGGACTAGCGGGAGGTAGCAAAAACATTCAGTACTTC. It is translated as CASSAFGLAGGSKNIQYF.

This chain joins TRBV15 and TRBJ1-5; perhaps TRBD1 as D (5 bases). V lost 2 bases, J lost 5 bases, and 10 bases lay in between. The CDR3 has 14 amino acids. Germline values: CDR1 LNHNV, CDR2 YYDKDF (reference sequence). This CDR3 reads CATSRQGLDQPQHF. The CDR3 region has the DNA TGTGCCACCAGCAGACAGGGTTTGGATCAGCCCCAGCATTTT.

As for this clone: Other DNA sequences from this sample encode an identical CDR3 as well. V is TRBV13 and J is TRBJ1-2; 8 nucleotides align to TRBD1. With 0 bases clipped from V and 5 bases from J, the junction kept 2 bases outside the gene matches. The length of the CDR3 is 14 residues. Germline loops: CDR1 PRHDT, CDR2 FYEKMQ (reference sequence). DNA for the CDR3: TGTGCCAGCAGCTTAGGAACAGGGGGGTATGGCTACACCTTC. Protein sequence: CASSLGTGGYGYTF.

The chain is built from TRBV7-2 and TRBJ2-1; 10 nucleotides agree with TRBD2. The CDR3 length is 17 residues. Germline CDR1 is SGHTA and CDR2 is FQGNSA. The V segment lost 4 bases and the J segment 2 bases; nucleotides outside the gene matches: 8. DNA of the CDR3: TGTGCCAGCAGCTGGACTGGAGCGGGAGGGCCCTACAATGAGCAGTTCTTC. It is translated as CASSWTGAGGPYNEQFF.

The rearrangement uses TRBV6-5 and TRBJ2-1; TRBD2 matches 9 bases. Trimming removed 2 bases from V and 15 bases from J; junction bases left unmatched: 14. CDR1 and CDR2 from the germline V gene are MNHEY and SVGAGI. This CDR3 region has 15 residues. CDR3 sequence reads: CASSYPGLAPPTWFF. Here the CDR3 DNA reads TGTGCCAGCAGTTACCCGGGACTAGCCCCTCCAACATGGTTCTTC.

V and J are TRBV5-5 and TRBJ1-3, with TRBD1 matching over 7 bases. Germline CDR1 reads SGHKS; CDR2 reads YYEKEE (reference sequence). The V segment lost 4 bases and the J segment 0 bases; nucleotides outside the gene matches: 10. The CDR3 consists of 17 residues. The CDR3 DNA sequence: TGTGCCAGCAGCACGCGAGGGACAGCCGGCTCTGGAAACACCATATATTTT. Protein: CASSTRGTAGSGNTIYF. Supplemented by reference TRBV5-5 and TRBJ1-3, the full variable domain reads DAGVTQSPTHLIKTRGQQVTLRCSPISGHKSVSWYQQVLGQGPQFIFQYYEKEERGRGNFPDRFSARQFPNYSSELNVNALLLGDSALYLCASSTRGTAGSGNTIYFGEGSWLTVV.

This clone appeared a single time. The chain employs TRBV7-3 and TRBJ2-3; 11 bases match TRBD1. V lost 5 bases and J lost 0; bases outside the gene matches: 1. Germline CDR1 is SGHTA and CDR2 is FQGTGA. CDR3 length equals 15 residues. CDR3 protein: CASSGQGASTDTQYF. DNA for the CDR3: TGTGCCAGCAGCGGACAGGGGGCGAGCACAGATACGCAGTATTTT.

The CDR3 sequence: CASSRGDSYEQYF. The CDR3, as DNA: TGTGCCAGCTCCAGAGGGGACAGCTACGAGCAGTACTTC. The chain combines TRBV27 with TRBJ2-7, with 7 bases aligning to TRBD1. The V and J ends lost 8 bases and 3 bases, in that order; junction bases with no gene match: 7. Looked up from germline, CDR1 is MNHEY and CDR2 is SMNVEV (reference sequence). The CDR3 runs 13 residues.

The V gene is TRBV7-9, the J gene TRBJ2-5; TRBD1 is a possible D gene (5 bases). CDR1 and CDR2 (germline): SEHNR, FQNEAQ (reference sequence). The CDR3 extends over 15 amino acids. Trimming left V 5 bases short and J 1 base short, with 14 bases between. The CDR3 DNA is TGTGCCAGCAGCCTCGGGTTAGGGGCCCAAGAGACCCAGTACTTC. Its translation: CASSLGLGAQETQYF. Using reference TRBV7-9 and TRBJ2-5 for the parts outside the CDR3, the full variable domain is DTGVSQNPRHKITKRGQNVTFRCDPISEHNRLYWYRQTLGQGPEFLTYFQNEAQLEKSRLLSDRFSAERPKGSFSTLEIQRTEQGDSAMYLCASSLGLGAQETQYFGPGTRLLVL.

This clone occurred many times. This chain links TRBV15 with TRBJ2-3; D gene ambiguous. The CDR3 has 12 residues. V was shortened by 0 bases and J by 7 bases, with 5 bases between the two germline ends. Germline lookup yields CDR1 LNHNV and CDR2 YYDKDF (reference sequence). CDR3 sequence: CATSRDLYTQYF. CDR3 in DNA: TGTGCCACCAGCAGAGATCTGTATACGCAGTATTTT.

The chain is built from TRBV4-2 and TRBJ1-1, with 7 bases lining up with TRBD1. V was clipped by 0 bases and J by 1 base; unmatched bases: 2. This CDR3 spans 15 amino acids. Germline CDR1 reads LGHNA; CDR2 reads YNFKEQ. CDR3 loop: CASSQEAGGNTEAFF. CDR3 nucleotides: TGTGCCAGCAGCCAAGAGGCAGGGGGGAACACTGAAGCTTTCTTT.

This clone was picked up one time. The genes are TRBV2 and TRBJ2-1; 14 bases map to TRBD2. Germline V gene sequence: CDR1 SNHLY, CDR2 FYNNEI. The V and J ends lost 9 bases and 8 bases, in that order; junction bases with no gene match: 3. The CDR3 is 13 amino acids. CDR3 DNA: TGTGCCAGGGGACTAGCGGGGGAGTATGAGCAGTTCTTC. Translation: CARGLAGEYEQFF. The full variable domain, completed using reference TRBV2 and TRBJ2-1, is EPEVTQTPSHQVTQMGQEVILRCVPISNHLYFYWYRQILGQKVEFLVSFYNNEISEKSEIFDDQFSVERPDGSNFTLKIRSTKLEDSAMYFCARGLAGEYEQFFGPGTRLTVL.

This chain connects TRBV3-1 (or the pseudogene TRBV3-2) to TRBJ2-5; the D gene is possibly TRBD1 (5 bases). This CDR3 is 15 amino acids long. V lost 4 bases and J 2 bases, leaving 14 bases between the germline ends. From germline, CDR1 is LGHDT and CDR2 YNNKEL (reference sequence). CDR3 amino acids: CASSRRTQLQETQYF. The CDR3 region has the DNA TGTGCCAGCAGCCGGCGGACACAGTTACAAGAGACCCAGTACTTC.

The sample holds one count of this clone. This chain connects TRBV28 to TRBJ1-2, with D possibly being TRBD1 (5 bases). From germline, CDR1 is MDHEN and CDR2 SYDVKM. This CDR3 comprises 12 residues. Trimming left V 6 bases short and J 5 bases short, with 10 bases between. As DNA, the CDR3 is TGTGCCAGCAGACCGGGGGGTTATGGCTACACCTTC. Residues: CASRPGGYGYTF.

This sequence joins TRBV7-2 and TRBJ2-1; 13 bases map to TRBD2. V gave up 4 bases and J gave up 10 bases; unmatched junction bases: 7. Germline lookup yields CDR1 SGHTA and CDR2 FQGNSA. There are 15 residues in the CDR3. Here the CDR3 reads CASSYRLAGGEEQFF. CDR3 DNA sequence: TGTGCCAGCAGCTACAGACTAGCGGGAGGAGAAGAGCAGTTCTTC.

This clone came up a few times. The chain employs TRBV20-1 and TRBJ1-1, with a tentative D call TRBD1 (5 bases). The CDR3 has 11 residues. Germline V CDR1 and CDR2: DFQATT, SNEGSKA (reference sequence). Trimming removed 5 bases at V and 5 bases at J, with 9 bases between. CDR3 sequence reads: CSAEKGTEAFF. The CDR3 DNA is TGCAGTGCTGAGAAGGGGACTGAAGCTTTCTTT.

The V and J genes are TRBV9 and TRBJ1-2, with a weak D call TRBD1 (6 bases). Germline V lookup: CDR1 SGDLS, CDR2 YYNGEE. V lost 5 bases and J 4 bases, leaving 15 bases between the germline ends. CDR3 length: 14 residues. CDR3 residues: CASSEDSPSYGYTF. CDR3 in DNA: TGTGCCAGCAGTGAGGACAGTCCCAGCTATGGCTACACCTTC.

This chain joins TRBV5-1 and TRBJ2-3; no definite D call. The length of the CDR3 is 14 residues. V lost 0 bases, J lost 2 bases, and 7 bases lay in between. Germline CDR1 is SGHRS and CDR2 is YFSETQ. This CDR3 reads CASSLELFTDTQYF. The DNA of the CDR3 is TGCGCCAGCAGCTTGGAGCTCTTCACAGATACGCAGTATTTT. Based on the CDR3 plus reference TRBV5-1 and TRBJ2-3, the full variable domain is KAGVTQTPRYLIKTRGQQVTLSCSPISGHRSVSWYQQTPGQGLQFLFEYFSETQRNKGNFPGRFSGRQFSNSRSEMNVSTLELGDSALYLCASSLELFTDTQYFGPGTRLTVL.

This chain joins TRBV12-3 or TRBV12-4 and TRBJ2-5; maybe TRBD2 (5 bases). The CDR3 sequence is 12 residues long. Trimming pared 0 bases from V and 13 bases from J, leaving 12 bases between. The CDR3 sequence is CASSLADYLLYF. Written as DNA, the CDR3 is TGTGCCAGCAGTTTAGCCGACTACCTTTTGTACTTC.

The chain joins TRBV27 to TRBJ1-5; D not certain. In germline, CDR1 is MNHEY, CDR2 SMNVEV (reference sequence). The CDR3 runs 16 residues. V lost 4 bases to trimming and J lost 0 bases, with 13 bases between them. This chain's CDR3 is CASSSGSSYSNQPQHF. The CDR3 bases are TGTGCCAGCAGTTCAGGTTCGAGTTATAGCAATCAGCCCCAGCATTTT.